Below, 27 T cell receptor beta chains from the same sample are listed, as sequenced in a study of beta chain features in type 1 diabetes. Every bit of the isolated RNA underwent reverse transcription, so sequencing read expressed TCRB transcripts. Repertoires were generated with immunoSEQ multiplex PCR, while TCRdb's copy carries only in-frame clones and drops some. The repertoire holds 150,000 or so clones, with approximately 9% as singletons. Sequenced material: central memory CD4+ T cells from blood. Receptors were obtained from a woman aged 18-29 years in good health.

This clone was counted a few times. The rearrangement links TRBV4-3 to TRBJ1-2; D is perhaps TRBD1 (6 bases). V dropped 1 base and J dropped 7 bases, with 16 bases sitting between them. CDR1 is LGHNA and CDR2 is YSLEER in the germline V gene. CDR3 length: 15 residues. The CDR3 loop is CASSQVLGGRGGYTF. CDR3 in DNA: TGCGCCAGCAGCCAAGTATTAGGGGGTCGAGGTGGCTACACCTTC.

This clone was seen a handful of times. The rearrangement links TRBV20-1 to TRBJ2-7; D is unclear. The length of the CDR3 is 11 residues. Germline CDR1 and CDR2: DFQATT and SNEGSKA (reference sequence). V was pared by 0 bases and J by 8 bases, with 8 bases between. CDR3 nucleotide sequence: TGCAGTGCTAGAGATCAAATCAAGCAGTACTTC. As protein: CSARDQIKQYF.

V usage is TRBV11-2 and J usage is TRBJ2-1; 7 bases agree with TRBD1. This CDR3 has 13 residues. CDR1 SGHAT and CDR2 FQNNGV come from the germline V gene. The junction had 8 bases not matched to a gene; V was cut back by 5 bases and J by 10 bases. DNA for the CDR3: TGTGCCAGCAGCAGACGGGACAGCTCGGAGCAGTTCTTC. Translating it yields CASSRRDSSEQFF.

The chain employs TRBV7-9 and TRBJ2-3, with D perhaps matching TRBD1 (5 bases). Germline CDR1 and CDR2: SEHNR and FQNEAQ (reference sequence). The CDR3 sequence is 14 residues long. The V and J ends lost 4 bases and 2 bases respectively, with 10 bases between them. For the CDR3, the DNA is TGTGCCAGCAGCTGGGGCCTAGACACAGATACGCAGTATTTT. It specifies CASSWGLDTDTQYF.

V usage is TRBV18 and J usage is TRBJ1-1, with 7 bases identical to TRBD1. Germline lookup yields CDR1 KGHSH and CDR2 LQKENI. CDR3 length equals 16 residues. J gave up 4 bases and V 0 bases, and 8 bases lay outside the gene matches. The CDR3 DNA follows: TGTGCCAGCTCACCACCAGTAGACAGGGCCGGCACTGAAGCTTTCTTT. This translates into CASSPPVDRAGTEAFF.

V and J are TRBV30 and TRBJ1-2; D ambiguous. This CDR3 contains 15 residues. Looked up from germline, CDR1 is GTSNPN and CDR2 is SVGIG (reference sequence). Trimming took 4 bases from V and 7 from J, leaving 22 bases between them. The CDR3: CAWTQTMAHTTGYTF. Here the CDR3 DNA reads TGTGCCTGGACCCAAACCATGGCACACACTACTGGCTACACCTTC.

This clone showed up just a few times. The chain couples TRBV15 to TRBJ1-1; 8 bases line up with TRBD1. The V gene's germline CDR1 is LNHNV and CDR2 YYDKDF (reference sequence). The CDR3 loop spans 14 amino acids. V gave up 3 bases and J gave up 7 bases; unmatched junction bases: 7. DNA for the CDR3: TGTGCCACCAGCAGCAAGTATGGGACAGGTGAAGCTTTCTTT. Translation: CATSSKYGTGEAFF.

This clone was counted only a few times. The V and J genes are TRBV7-2 and TRBJ1-2; 10 bases map to TRBD1. Per germline, CDR1 SGHTA and CDR2 FQGNSA. The V gene end was trimmed by 5 bases and the J gene end by 6 bases; junction bases not matched to a gene: 6. The CDR3 covers 14 residues. Here the CDR3 DNA reads TGTGCCAGCAGCCGGGACAGGGGTTGGGATGGCTACACCTTC. Protein product: CASSRDRGWDGYTF.

The V gene is TRBV18, the J gene TRBJ2-3; TRBD1 agrees at 7 bases. Germline CDR1 and CDR2: KGHSH and LQKENI. With 1 base clipped from V and 1 base from J, the junction kept 8 bases outside the gene matches. The CDR3 sequence is 17 residues long. The CDR3 protein is CASSPLKTGVRTDTQYF. As DNA, the CDR3 is TGTGCCAGCTCACCACTGAAAACAGGGGTCCGCACAGATACGCAGTATTTT.

The chain combines TRBV23-1 with TRBJ2-3, with D perhaps TRBD2 (5 bases). TRBV23-1 falls under the ORF class, with uncertain function. CDR3 length equals 14 residues. The ends were cut back, 4 bases at V and 3 bases at J, with 11 bases in the middle. In nucleotides, the CDR3 is TGCGCCAGCAGTCCCCGGACGGGGACAGATACGCAGTATTTT. Translating gives CASSPRTGTDTQYF.

The chain is built from TRBV6-5 and TRBJ1-1, with TRBD1 as a possible D gene (6 bases). V was pared by 5 bases and J by 3 bases, with 10 bases between. The CDR3 covers 13 residues. Germline V CDR1 and CDR2: MNHEY, SVGAGI. The CDR3: CASSANRDTEAFF. The CDR3 DNA reads as TGTGCCAGCAGTGCAAACAGGGACACTGAAGCTTTCTTT.

This clone was counted only a few times. V usage is TRBV7-2 and J usage is TRBJ2-7; a possible D gene is TRBD1 (5 bases). V lost 1 base, J lost 6 bases, and 13 bases lay in between. Germline CDR1 is SGHTA and CDR2 is FQGNSA. The CDR3 spans 14 residues. This CDR3 is CASSLGGEWGEQYF. CDR3 bases: TGTGCCAGCAGCTTAGGGGGCGAATGGGGCGAGCAGTACTTC.

This clone was observed a few times. The chain recombines TRBV14 with TRBJ1-4, with 7 bases matching TRBD1. Germline V gene sequence: CDR1 SGHDN, CDR2 FVKESK. Unmatched junction bases numbered 8, after V lost 3 bases and J lost 7 bases. The CDR3 runs to 15 residues. The CDR3 spells CASSQGTAQGEKLFF. CDR3 nucleotides: TGTGCCAGCAGCCAGGGGACAGCGCAGGGTGAAAAACTGTTTTTT. Full variable domain (remainder filled in from reference TRBV14 and TRBJ1-4): EAGVTQFPSHSVIEKGQTVTLRCDPISGHDNLYWYRRVMGKEIKFLLHFVKESKQDESGMPNNRFLAERTGGTYSTLKVQPAELEDSGVYFCASSQGTAQGEKLFFGSGTQLSVL.

Details on this clone: It is likely a read error: a sequence one base away is far more abundant. The identical CDR3 is also encoded by other nucleotide sequences in the sample. The rearrangement joins TRBV11-2 to TRBJ2-4; the D gene is possibly TRBD2 (6 bases). Trimming pared 5 bases from V and 8 bases from J, leaving 13 bases between. CDR1 SGHAT and CDR2 FQNNGV come from the germline V gene. CDR3 length: 13 amino acids. In DNA form, the CDR3 reads TGTGCCAGCAGCCAAGATACGGGGGACATTCAGTACTTC. It specifies CASSQDTGDIQYF.

The V gene is TRBV27, the J gene TRBJ1-2; weak D call: TRBD1 (6 bases). V lost 6 bases, J lost 2 bases, and 10 bases lay in between. Germline values: CDR1 MNHEY, CDR2 SMNVEV (reference sequence). The CDR3 runs 13 residues. CDR3 protein: CASSPGQNYGYTF. CDR3 nucleotide sequence: TGTGCCAGCAGCCCAGGACAGAACTATGGCTACACCTTC.

The CDR3 DNA follows: TGTGCCTGGAGTCGCACCTCGGACAGGGGATTTGGAAACACCATATATTTT. Translation gives CAWSRTSDRGFGNTIYF. The gene calls are TRBV30 and TRBJ1-3, with 9 bases that match TRBD1. This CDR3 is built from 17 residues. Per the germline V gene, CDR1 is GTSNPN and CDR2 is SVGIG (reference sequence). Trimming cost V 2 bases and J 3 bases; bases outside gene matches: 11.

This chain joins TRBV7-9 and TRBJ2-2; D gene uncertain. The V gene's germline CDR1 is SEHNR and CDR2 FQNEAQ (reference sequence). The CDR3 covers 14 residues. Trimming stripped 0 bases from V and 4 bases from J, with 6 bases between. Here the CDR3 reads CASSLAAGTGELFF. The CDR3 DNA is TGTGCCAGCAGCTTAGCAGCCGGCACCGGGGAGCTGTTTTTT.

This clone has only a few counts. The chain carries TRBV30 and TRBJ2-7; D is possibly TRBD2 (6 bases). CDR3 length: 14 amino acids. Looked up from germline, CDR1 is GTSNPN and CDR2 is SVGIG (reference sequence). Trimming cost V 1 base and J 3 bases, with 13 bases left between them. For the CDR3, the DNA is TGTGCCTGGAGTGCGGGACTTAGGAGCTACGAGCAGTACTTC. It translates to CAWSAGLRSYEQYF.

In this sample, this clone turned up a few times. The genes are TRBV11-3 and TRBJ2-3, with TRBD2 matching over 10 bases. V shed 3 bases and J 4 bases; nucleotides not matched to a gene: 1. CDR3 length: 14 amino acids. The germline CDR1 and CDR2 sequences are SGHNT and YENEEA. The CDR3 bases are TGTGCCAGCAGCTTGCTAGCGGGAGCAGATACGCAGTATTTT. Translating gives CASSLLAGADTQYF.

The chain joins TRBV2 to TRBJ2-7; TRBD1 aligns across 8 bases. The CDR3 is 14 amino acids. Germline loops: CDR1 SNHLY, CDR2 FYNNEI. Germline trimming cut 5 bases from V and 0 bases from J; bases unmatched to any gene: 3. The CDR3 is CASSRDRSSYEQYF. In DNA form, the CDR3 reads TGTGCCAGCAGTAGGGACAGGAGCTCCTACGAGCAGTACTTC.

In nucleotides, the CDR3 is TGCGCCAGCAGGCCAATCAGGGGGTCCGATCCTAACTATGGCTACACCTTC. Translation gives CASRPIRGSDPNYGYTF. V gene TRBV4-1 combines with J gene TRBJ1-2; 7 bases line up with TRBD1. The CDR3 is 17 residues long. Germline lookup yields CDR1 MGHRA and CDR2 YSYEKL. Unmatched junction bases numbered 13, after V lost 6 bases and J lost 0 bases.

This clone was counted a few times. The chain combines TRBV7-3 with TRBJ1-2, with no clear D. Germline assignment: CDR1 SGHTA and CDR2 FQGTGA. This CDR3 comprises 14 residues. Trimming left V 3 bases short and J 4 bases short, with 12 bases between. The CDR3 reads CASSFSYSGYGYTF. As DNA, the CDR3 is TGTGCCAGCAGCTTCTCGTACAGCGGCTATGGCTACACCTTC.

This clone was counted only a few times. V usage is TRBV30 and J usage is TRBJ1-2, with 7 positions matching TRBD1. This CDR3 comprises 15 residues. Losses at the gene ends were 0 bases for V and 5 bases for J; bases not matched to a gene: 9. CDR1 is GTSNPN, CDR2 SVGIG, per germline (reference sequence). The CDR3 DNA reads as TGTGCCTGGAGTGTACGAGGCAGGGGGATTTATGGCTACACCTTC. It is translated as CAWSVRGRGIYGYTF.

This clone was counted between two and nine times. The chain combines TRBV7-2 with TRBJ1-1, with TRBD1 matching over 8 bases. CDR1 is SGHTA and CDR2 is FQGNSA in the germline V gene. The CDR3 has 14 amino acids. The J segment lost 6 bases and the V segment lost 4 bases, leaving 7 bases of the junction unmatched. The CDR3 loop reads CASSSDRAIAEAFF. CDR3 bases: TGTGCCAGCAGCTCGGACAGGGCAATCGCTGAAGCTTTCTTT.

There are a few counts of this clone. The chain is built from TRBV18 and TRBJ1-1; D gene ambiguous. With 0 bases removed from V and 4 bases from J, the gap between germline ends came to 9 bases. This CDR3 has 14 amino acids. Germline V gene lookup returns CDR1 KGHSH and CDR2 LQKENI. The CDR3 loop is CASSPPVSGTEAFF. The CDR3 coding sequence is TGTGCCAGCTCACCACCCGTGTCAGGCACTGAAGCTTTCTTT. The full variable domain, in which reference TRBV18 and TRBJ1-1 provide the parts outside the CDR3, is NAGVMQNPRHLVRRRGQEARLRCSPMKGHSHVYWYRQLPEEGLKFMVYLQKENIIDESGMPKERFSAEFPKEGPSILRIQQVVRGDSAAYFCASSPPVSGTEAFFGQGTRLTVV.

This chain joins TRBV19 and TRBJ2-3, with 11 bases identical to TRBD2. This CDR3 comprises 15 residues. The ends lost 2 bases at V and 4 bases at J; junction bases unmatched: 2. Germline loops: CDR1 LNHDA, CDR2 SQIVND (reference sequence). In DNA form, the CDR3 reads TGTGCCAGTAGTATAACTAGCGGGAGTGCAGATACGCAGTATTTT. Translating gives CASSITSGSADTQYF.

This clone was found a few times. Additional DNA sequences in this sample encode the identical CDR3. This rearrangement joins TRBV7-2 to TRBJ2-1, with a weak D call TRBD2 (5 bases). This CDR3 spans 14 amino acids. CDR1 is SGHTA, CDR2 FQGNSA, per germline. V was shortened by 5 bases and J by 5 bases, with 13 bases between the two germline ends. The CDR3 DNA is TGTGCCAGCAGCCTCGGAGGAAGGAACAATGAGCAGTTCTTC. This codes for CASSLGGRNNEQFF.